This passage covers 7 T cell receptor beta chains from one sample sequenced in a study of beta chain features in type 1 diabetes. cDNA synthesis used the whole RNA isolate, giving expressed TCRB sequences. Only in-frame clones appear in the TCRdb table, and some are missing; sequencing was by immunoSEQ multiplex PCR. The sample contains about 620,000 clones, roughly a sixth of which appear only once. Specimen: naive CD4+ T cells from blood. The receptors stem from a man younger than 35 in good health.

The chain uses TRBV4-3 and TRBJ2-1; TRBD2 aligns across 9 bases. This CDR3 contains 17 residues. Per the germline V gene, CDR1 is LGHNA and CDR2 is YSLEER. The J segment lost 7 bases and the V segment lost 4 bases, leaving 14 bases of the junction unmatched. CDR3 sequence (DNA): TGCGCCAGCAGCCCGCTTGAGGTTAGCGGGGGCGGGAATGAGCAGTTCTTC. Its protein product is CASSPLEVSGGGNEQFF.

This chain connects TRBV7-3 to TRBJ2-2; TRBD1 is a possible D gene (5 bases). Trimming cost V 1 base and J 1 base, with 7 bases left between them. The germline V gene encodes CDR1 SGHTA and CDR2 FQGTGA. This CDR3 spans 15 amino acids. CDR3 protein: CASSLSRENTGELFF. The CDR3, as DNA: TGTGCCAGCAGCTTAAGCAGGGAGAACACCGGGGAGCTGTTTTTT.

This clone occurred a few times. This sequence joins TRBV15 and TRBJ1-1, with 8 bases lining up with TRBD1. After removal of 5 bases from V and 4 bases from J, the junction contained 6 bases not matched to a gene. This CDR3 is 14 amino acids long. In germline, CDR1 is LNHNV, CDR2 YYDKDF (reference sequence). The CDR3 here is CATSPGQGGTEAFF. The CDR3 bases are TGTGCCACCAGCCCTGGACAGGGCGGCACTGAAGCTTTCTTT.

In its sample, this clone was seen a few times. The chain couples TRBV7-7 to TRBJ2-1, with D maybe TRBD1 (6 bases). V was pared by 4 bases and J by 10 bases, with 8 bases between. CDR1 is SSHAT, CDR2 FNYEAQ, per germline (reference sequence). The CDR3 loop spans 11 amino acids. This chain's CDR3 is CASSSGTEQFF. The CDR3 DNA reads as TGTGCCAGCAGCTCCGGGACAGAGCAGTTCTTC.

The chain's CDR3 is CASSQESRGEQFF. In DNA form, the CDR3 reads TGCGCCAGCAGCCAAGAATCTAGAGGTGAGCAGTTCTTC. This chain uses TRBV4-1 with TRBJ2-1; D is uncertain. This CDR3 region has 13 residues. CDR1 MGHRA and CDR2 YSYEKL come from the germline V gene. The V and J ends lost 0 bases and 9 bases respectively, with 9 bases between them.

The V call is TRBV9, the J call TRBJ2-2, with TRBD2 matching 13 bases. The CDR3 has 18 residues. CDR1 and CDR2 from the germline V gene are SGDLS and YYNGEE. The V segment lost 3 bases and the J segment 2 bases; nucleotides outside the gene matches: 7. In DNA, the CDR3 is TGTGCCAGCAGCGCCTGGACTAGCGGGAGAGCAAACACCGGGGAGCTGTTTTTT. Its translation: CASSAWTSGRANTGELFF.

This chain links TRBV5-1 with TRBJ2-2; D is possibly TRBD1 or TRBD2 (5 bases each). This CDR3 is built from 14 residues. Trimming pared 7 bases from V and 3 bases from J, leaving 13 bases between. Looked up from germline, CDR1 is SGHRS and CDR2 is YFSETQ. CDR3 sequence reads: CASGSVGDTGELFF. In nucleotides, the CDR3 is TGCGCCAGCGGGAGTGTGGGGGACACCGGGGAGCTGTTTTTT.